The 22 T cell receptor beta chains reported below all come from one sample, sequenced in a study of blood T cells in healthy people across ages. A second PCR of roughly 7 to 11 cycles used a sample-barcoded 5' primer and a J-beta primer mix. TCRdb re-called the 5' RACE reads through MiXCR, storing one row per CDR3 protein. The sample has roughly 1.6 million distinct CDR3 sequences; roughly a third are singletons. Sequencing was performed on blood. The receptors shown here come from a woman aged 30 to 39 in good health.

The rearrangement links TRBV20-1 to TRBJ2-5; TRBD2 agrees at 8 bases. The CDR3 contains 14 residues. Germline V gene sequence: CDR1 DFQATT, CDR2 SNEGSKA (reference sequence). With V trimmed by 5 bases and J by 3 bases, 8 bases remained unmatched. In DNA, the CDR3 is TGCAGTGCTGGGCGAGCGGGGGCAAAAGAGACCCAGTACTTC. Encoded protein: CSAGRAGAKETQYF.

This clonotype has more than one count but fewer than ten. The V and J genes are TRBV18 and TRBJ1-1; 9 bases are a match to TRBD1. Germline V gene sequence: CDR1 KGHSH, CDR2 LQKENI. CDR3 length: 18 residues. The junction had 14 bases not matched to a gene; V was cut back by 6 bases and J by 0 bases. The CDR3 protein is CASSPKQQGALVNTEAFF. In DNA, the CDR3 is TGTGCCAGCTCGCCGAAACAACAGGGGGCACTAGTGAACACTGAAGCTTTCTTT. Variable domain in full (rest from reference TRBV18 and TRBJ1-1): NAGVMQNPRHLVRRRGQEARLRCSPMKGHSHVYWYRQLPEEGLKFMVYLQKENIIDESGMPKERFSAEFPKEGPSILRIQQVVRGDSAAYFCASSPKQQGALVNTEAFFGQGTRLTVV.

The gene calls are TRBV28 and TRBJ1-2; D remains unclear. The germline V gene has CDR1 MDHEN and CDR2 SYDVKM. V lost 8 bases and J 5 bases, leaving 15 bases between the germline ends. This CDR3 spans 13 amino acids. The CDR3 region is CASSWEVQYGYTF. In nucleotides, the CDR3 is TGTGCCAGCTCCTGGGAGGTACAATATGGCTACACCTTC.

This clonotype was seen only a few times. The germline gene is not matched at one end of the junction; a read error may be the cause. The V and J genes are TRBV2 and TRBJ2-1, with D hard to call. The CDR3 totals 15 residues. Looked up from germline, CDR1 is SNHLY and CDR2 is FYNNEI. CDR3 nucleotides: TGTGCCAGTAGTGAACAAACTTCATACTACAATGAGCAGTTCTTC. Translation: CASSEQTSYYNEQFF.

The J gene is TRBJ2-2, the V gene TRBV6-2 or TRBV6-3; D perhaps matches TRBD2 (6 bases). This CDR3 is built from 16 residues. Germline lookup yields CDR1 MNHEY and CDR2 SVGEGT. V lost 7 bases, J lost 4 bases, and 19 bases lay in between. The CDR3 loop is CASTREAGSSTGELFF. The DNA of the CDR3 is TGTGCCAGCACTAGGGAGGCAGGAAGTAGCACCGGGGAGCTGTTTTTT.

This clonotype has only a few counts. This sequence joins TRBV5-6 and TRBJ2-1; 7 bases are a match to TRBD1. Germline CDR1 reads SGHDT; CDR2 reads YYEEEE. The CDR3 has 15 residues. V shed 4 bases and J 6 bases; nucleotides not matched to a gene: 10. The CDR3 DNA follows: TGTGCCAGCAGCCTCGGGACAGTCCCACCCAATGAGCAGTTCTTC. This sequence encodes CASSLGTVPPNEQFF.

The chain uses TRBV18 and TRBJ1-1; no clear D gene. This CDR3 spans 12 amino acids. V was shortened by 4 bases and J by 7 bases, with 10 bases between the two germline ends. CDR1 and CDR2 (germline): KGHSH, LQKENI. The DNA for the CDR3 is TGTGCCAGCTCACGTTCGGCACTTGAAGCTTTCTTT. It translates to CASSRSALEAFF.

This clonotype was detected only a few times. The J gene is TRBJ2-7, the V gene TRBV9; D is unclear. Germline V CDR1 and CDR2: SGDLS, YYNGEE. The CDR3 totals 14 residues. Between the trimmed V and J ends, which lost 2 bases and 1 base, there was a span of 10 bases. CDR3 in DNA: TGTGCCAGCAGCGTCGGCCCCCCTTCCTACGAGCAGTACTTC. This sequence encodes CASSVGPPSYEQYF. Together with reference TRBV9 and TRBJ2-7, the CDR3 gives the full variable domain: DSGVTQTPKHLITATGQRVTLRCSPRSGDLSVYWYQQSLDQGLQFLIQYYNGEERAKGNILERFSAQQFPDLHSELNLSSLELGDSALYFCASSVGPPSYEQYFGPGTRLTVT.

This clonotype was counted between two and nine times. The CDR3 is CASSVEGGGRDNEQFF. The CDR3 DNA follows: TGTGCCAGCAGCGTAGAAGGCGGGGGGAGAGACAATGAGCAGTTCTTC. This sequence joins TRBV9 and TRBJ2-1, with 8 bases lining up with TRBD2. CDR1 is SGDLS and CDR2 is YYNGEE in the germline V gene. There are 16 residues in the CDR3. The junction had 7 bases not matched to a gene; V was cut back by 0 bases and J by 5 bases.

The genes are TRBV18 and TRBJ1-2; TRBD1 is a possible D gene (5 bases). The V end was cut by 1 base, the J end by 6 bases, with 12 bases between. This CDR3 is 14 amino acids long. Per germline, CDR1 KGHSH and CDR2 LQKENI. CDR3 sequence: CASSPRRGAHGYTF. The CDR3 DNA reads as TGTGCCAGCTCACCACGTCGGGGCGCCCATGGCTACACCTTC. Combining the CDR3 with reference TRBV18 and TRBJ1-2 gives the whole variable domain NAGVMQNPRHLVRRRGQEARLRCSPMKGHSHVYWYRQLPEEGLKFMVYLQKENIIDESGMPKERFSAEFPKEGPSILRIQQVVRGDSAAYFCASSPRRGAHGYTFGSGTRLTVV.

V gene TRBV2 combines with J gene TRBJ1-5, with TRBD1 matching 7 bases. Germline CDR1 is SNHLY and CDR2 is FYNNEI. The CDR3 sequence is 14 residues long. The J segment lost 9 bases and the V segment lost 4 bases, leaving 9 bases of the junction unmatched. CDR3 coding DNA: TGTGCCAGCAGTGGAGACAGGGACCTGGTGCCCCAGCATTTT. This translates into CASSGDRDLVPQHF. Using reference TRBV2 and TRBJ1-5 for the parts outside the CDR3, the full variable domain is EPEVTQTPSHQVTQMGQEVILRCVPISNHLYFYWYRQILGQKVEFLVSFYNNEISEKSEIFDDQFSVERPDGSNFTLKIRSTKLEDSAMYFCASSGDRDLVPQHFGDGTRLSIL.

This chain connects TRBV7-3 to TRBJ2-1, with D perhaps being TRBD1 or TRBD2 (6 bases each). The CDR3 consists of 15 residues. With 5 bases removed from V and 5 bases from J, the gap between germline ends came to 16 bases. Germline CDR1 SGHTA, CDR2 FQGTGA. The CDR3 loop is CASSLRGPFNNEQFF. The CDR3, as DNA: TGTGCCAGCAGCCTCCGGGGGCCATTCAACAATGAGCAGTTCTTC.

The CDR3, as DNA: TGTGCCAGCAGTTTATATCAAGGCGGGAACTATGGCTACACCTTC. Its protein is CASSLYQGGNYGYTF. V gene TRBV27 combines with J gene TRBJ1-2, with D unresolved. This CDR3 is 15 amino acids long. CDR1 and CDR2 from the germline V gene are MNHEY and SMNVEV (reference sequence). With 1 base removed from V and 2 bases from J, the gap between germline ends came to 11 bases.

The genes are TRBV6-5 and TRBJ2-3; D is unclear. Deletions cut 0 bases from V and 0 bases from J, with 4 bases between. This CDR3 is built from 14 residues. Germline lookup yields CDR1 MNHEY and CDR2 SVGAGI. In DNA form, the CDR3 reads TGTGCCAGCAGTTACTCCTCTAGCACAGATACGCAGTATTTT. It yields the protein CASSYSSSTDTQYF.

The rearrangement uses TRBV11-2 and TRBJ2-7; possible D gene TRBD1, 6 bases. The CDR3 covers 15 residues. Germline V gene sequence: CDR1 SGHAT, CDR2 FQNNGV. The germline V and J ends were trimmed by 7 bases and 0 bases, with 16 bases remaining between them. CDR3 protein: CASTQTAGDSYEQYF. The CDR3 bases are TGTGCCAGCACCCAAACAGCAGGGGACTCCTACGAGCAGTACTTC.

This clonotype was recorded a few times. This chain connects TRBV6-6 to TRBJ1-1, with D possibly being TRBD1 (5 bases). The CDR3 contains 11 residues. Germline CDR1 and CDR2: MNHNY and SVGAGI (reference sequence). Trimming stripped 8 bases from V and 3 bases from J, with 7 bases between. The chain's CDR3 is CASGAHTEAFF. The DNA of the CDR3 is TGTGCCAGCGGGGCCCACACTGAAGCTTTCTTT.

This clonotype was detected ten times or more. The chain employs TRBV6-6 and TRBJ2-7, with 9 bases fitting TRBD1. Looked up from germline, CDR1 is MNHNY and CDR2 is SVGAGI (reference sequence). The CDR3 length is 14 residues. Unmatched junction bases numbered 7, after V lost 6 bases and J lost 4 bases. Here the CDR3 reads CASSQAGTGYEQYF. DNA of the CDR3: TGTGCCAGCAGCCAGGCCGGGACAGGGTACGAGCAGTACTTC.

In this sample, this clonotype turned up a few times. The chain joins TRBV5-4 to TRBJ2-1, with TRBD1 matching 7 bases. There are 17 residues in the CDR3. The junction had 10 bases not matched to a gene; V was cut back by 4 bases and J by 0 bases. Germline assignment: CDR1 SGHNT and CDR2 YYREEE (reference sequence). The CDR3 sequence is CASSVYRGLSSYNEQFF. The DNA of the CDR3 is TGTGCCAGCAGCGTCTACAGGGGCTTGAGCTCCTACAATGAGCAGTTCTTC.

This chain joins TRBV9 and TRBJ2-3; 7 positions match TRBD2. CDR1 and CDR2 from the germline V gene are SGDLS and YYNGEE. The trim removed 2 bases at V and 0 bases at J, leaving 6 bases unmatched. The CDR3 runs to 16 residues. In DNA, the CDR3 is TGTGCCAGCAGCGTGAGGGGAGGGCCCAGCACAGATACGCAGTATTTT. Protein: CASSVRGGPSTDTQYF. Together with reference TRBV9 and TRBJ2-3, the CDR3 gives the full variable domain: DSGVTQTPKHLITATGQRVTLRCSPRSGDLSVYWYQQSLDQGLQFLIQYYNGEERAKGNILERFSAQQFPDLHSELNLSSLELGDSALYFCASSVRGGPSTDTQYFGPGTRLTVL.

The V call is TRBV29-1, the J call TRBJ1-2, with TRBD1 identical over 7 bases. The CDR3 contains 12 residues. After removal of 7 bases from V and 2 bases from J, the junction contained 4 bases not matched to a gene. CDR1 SQVTM and CDR2 ANQGSEA come from the germline V gene. This chain's CDR3 is CSGGQTNYGYTF. CDR3 bases: TGCAGCGGGGGACAGACAAACTATGGCTACACCTTC.

This clonotype came up a few times. The rearrangement links TRBV27 to TRBJ2-5, with TRBD1 matching 9 bases. The closer fit of TRBJ2-7 to the DNA end suggests the J call may be wrong. The germline CDR1 and CDR2 sequences are MNHEY and SMNVEV (reference sequence). This CDR3 is built from 14 residues. The CDR3 loop is CASSSRDRVHEQYF. CDR3 bases: TGTGCCAGCAGTTCTCGGGACAGGGTCCACGAGCAGTACTTC.

The V and J genes are TRBV20-1 and TRBJ1-2; D is possibly TRBD1 (6 bases). The CDR3 sequence is 13 residues long. Germline V gene lookup returns CDR1 DFQATT and CDR2 SNEGSKA (reference sequence). Between the trimmed V and J ends, which lost 0 bases and 8 bases, there was a span of 13 bases. This CDR3 reads CSARDSGAGGYTF. The CDR3 DNA is TGCAGTGCTAGAGATTCAGGGGCGGGGGGCTACACCTTC.